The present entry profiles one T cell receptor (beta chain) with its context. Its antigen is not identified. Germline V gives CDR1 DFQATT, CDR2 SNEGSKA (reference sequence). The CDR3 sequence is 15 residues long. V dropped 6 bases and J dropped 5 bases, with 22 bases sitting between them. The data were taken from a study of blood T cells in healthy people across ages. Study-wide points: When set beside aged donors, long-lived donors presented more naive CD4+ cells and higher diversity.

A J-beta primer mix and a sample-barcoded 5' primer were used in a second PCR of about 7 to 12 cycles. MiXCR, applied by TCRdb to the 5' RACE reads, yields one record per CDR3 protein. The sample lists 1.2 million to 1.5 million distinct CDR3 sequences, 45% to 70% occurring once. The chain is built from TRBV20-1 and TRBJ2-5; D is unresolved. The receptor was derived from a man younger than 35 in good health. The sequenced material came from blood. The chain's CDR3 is CSAHGTEGISETQYF. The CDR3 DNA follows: TGCAGTGCCCACGGTACGGAAGGGATCTCCGAGACCCAGTACTTC.